The entry below gives a single T cell receptor (beta chain) sequence along with its context. Its antigen is unknown. Base qualities are missing; no much larger clone stands one base away. These data come from a study of cytomegalovirus exposure and HLA in healthy donors (dated by TCRdb to 2016 to 2017). For context, the study as a whole: An earlier analysis of some 600 of the donors reported under 300 Gb of sequence data and about 120 million unique TCR beta sequences obtained from about 179 million T cells. About 320 gigabases of sequencing data and 78 million or so unique TCR sequences were included in an early release covering over 600 HLA-typed donors. Of the roughly 400 genotyped donors, 81% were placed in the genetic ancestry cluster associated with self-reported Caucasian donors. The aim of the study was to test whether cataloging public T cell receptors could identify signatures of past pathogen exposure. The study profiled the T cell repertoires of more than 500 subjects by immunosequencing and related them to cytomegalovirus serostatus. A separate validation cohort of 100 to 150 different subjects was used in addition to the roughly 640-subject first cohort. High-throughput TCR immunosequencing, statistical association of individual TCRs with disease status, and machine learning were combined to predict cytomegalovirus infection status. A later analysis re-analyzed previously published TCR beta repertoires from several hundred donors and added high-resolution HLA genotyping to study TCR occurrence patterns. The later analysis used no new phenotypic data to find candidate immune exposures, relying instead on TCR beta sequences and their occurrence across donors. An earlier analysis of around 580 of the donors used high-throughput TCR beta sequencing to judge whether each TCR beta V gene segment behaved as functional or pseudogenic. Alongside the repertoire data, information on donor age, sex, ethnicity and CMV serostatus was compiled. In a later genetic analysis, genome-wide SNP genotypes for about 65% of the roughly 670 donors were used, and that subset was treated as a discovery cohort. All discovery cohort repertoires had been generated using a single sequencing platform. Class I and class II HLA loci were covered by the typing at four-digit resolution. The number of typed donors differed by locus: about 629-640 for A, B, C, DRB1 and DQB1; 500 to 550 for DQA1; around 580 for DPA1; and 400 to 480 for DPB1. Several DR-DQ haplotypes were treated as single units for association and clustering because of strong linkage in the cohort. Across some 400 genotyped donors of the cohort, an average of approximately 220,000 unique TCR beta nucleotide sequences per donor were sequenced, and 15% to 20% of those sequences were non-productive. The research as a whole found: CMV serostatus was the only immune exposure information available for the cohort. According to a later analysis, TCR association rates differed among HLA loci, with DRB1 alleles showing the most associated TCRs and HLA-C alleles showing the fewest. In vitro tests confirmed that a few of the cytomegalovirus-associated TCR beta chains recognize cytomegalovirus antigens. In a later analysis, HLA-associated TCR beta chains were found to be more clonally expanded and to have lower generation probabilities than equally common non-associated chains. The study listed approximately 160 TCR beta chains as associated with cytomegalovirus. The sequencing pipeline was judged likely to have produced a cluster of highly shared sequence variants as a technical artifact. This cohort had only TCR beta chains sequenced, and the lack of alpha or paired-chain data limited which features could be detected. A further reported finding was that TCR beta sequences accurately predicted the HLA-A and HLA-B alleles for most subjects in the first cohort. Because HLA typing was unavailable for some donors at each locus, only the typed subset was used in association tests. Some IMGT-functional V segments, including TRBV6-2 and TRBV6-3, could not be told apart with the 87-base-pair reads, so those segments were excluded. Roughly uniform sequencing depth across donors was assumed in presence/absence analyses, although this assumption may not hold. Compared with the approximately 720-donor mean, donors in an Asian-associated ancestry cluster had fewer N-insertions in productive TCRs, according to a later genetic analysis. It was suggested by the authors that the approach could potentially be generalized to other disease states and immunological phenotypes. In both the original and validation cohorts, the classifier was reported to diagnose cytomegalovirus status with high specificity and sensitivity. According to a later analysis, most CMV-associated TCR beta chains appeared to be HLA-restricted, and the HLA associations seemed to be driven largely by CMV exposure. Because counts were too low, seventeen rarely observed V segments, including chromosome 9 orphons, were excluded from the earlier analysis of some 540 of the donors. Most TCR sequences were seen in very few donors, while some public TCRs were found in many individuals. An association between a missense DCLRE1C variant and V-gene and J-gene trimming of TCR beta chains was found in a later genetic analysis and replicated in an independent cohort. When HLA alleles, especially DR and DQ, strongly co-occurred, attributing TCR associations to individual alleles was difficult. Linkage disequilibrium might explain the correlated functional status among segregating V segments, but an unknown experimental factor could not be excluded. In an earlier analysis of 587 of the donors, most TCR beta V segments were observed in productive rearrangements about 90% or about 30% of the time, broadly matching IMGT annotations. In a later analysis, several top co-occurrence clusters were reported to appear linked to parvovirus B19, influenza, CMV and Epstein-Barr virus. In a later analysis, over 15,000 TCR beta sequences were associated with specific HLA alleles at a false discovery rate of 0.05.

The library was obtained by the immunoSEQ multiplex PCR assay. For the multiplex PCR, a mixture combining 60 forward primers for TCR Vbeta segments and 13 reverse primers for TCR Jbeta segments was used. The CDR3 region of rearranged TCR beta genes was amplified from genomic DNA with a multiplex PCR assay. The Illumina HiSeq System was used to sequence the amplified TCR beta libraries as 87-base-pair reads. Per the authors' processing: A later analysis tallied 75 million to 95 million unique TCR beta chains across the approximately 670 repertoires, and some 12 million of those chains were shared by two or more donors. To remove PCR and sequencing errors, raw reads were error-corrected and collapsed into unique sequences using a nearest-neighbor algorithm that merged closely related sequences. V, D and J gene segments were assigned by aligning CDR3 sequences to IMGT reference sequences. For a sequence to be retained, at least a six-nucleotide match to both a V gene segment and a J gene segment was required. Rearrangements were classified as productive when the CDR3 lacked stop codons and remained in frame with V and J, and all other rearrangements were classified as non-productive. Following IMGT convention, CDR3 was defined as the stretch from the second conserved V-encoded cysteine up to the conserved J-encoded phenylalanine. The earlier analysis of about 640 of the donors excluded any sequence lacking an unambiguous match to a single V gene segment. In an earlier analysis of 450 to 750 of the donors, a V segment was called functional when productive rearrangements were above 56.7%, and segregating when the standard deviation between donors exceeded 5%. A statistical classification framework was built to diagnose cytomegalovirus status from the catalog of TCR beta chain sequences. A later analysis assigned V and J genes by comparing TCR nucleotide sequences with IMGT/GENE-DB human TR gene sequences. Using the TCRdist pipeline, a later analysis assigned CDR3 sequences along with most-parsimonious VDJ recombination scenarios. In a later analysis, each TCR beta chain was defined by its CDR3 amino acid sequence together with its V-gene family, and reads lacking a unique V-gene family were excluded. A later analysis removed 592 highly shared, low-generation-probability nucleotide sequences to deal with suspected cross-contamination and a sequencing artifact. In a later analysis, a clonal expansion index was calculated for each public chain from normalized within-repertoire ranks of inferred template counts. In a later analysis, generation probabilities were computed with a VDJ recombination model fitted to out-of-frame rearrangements, and the resulting probabilities were checked against IGoR. In a later analysis, hypergeometric tests were used to score TCR-TCR, TCR-HLA and TCR-CMV co-occurrence, with a repertoire-size bias correction applied to TCR pairs. To estimate false discovery rates, a later analysis permuted the HLA or CMV assignments 20 times. In a later analysis, co-occurring TCRs were grouped with DBSCAN, and TCRdist sequence similarity was added when clustering was performed within HLA-allele-positive subsets. Repertoires with fewer than 30,000 or more than 120,000 public chains were left out of co-occurrence clustering, as were a handful of repertoires with anomalous nucleotide sharing. In its TCRdb copy, this immuneACCESS table keeps in-frame sequences only and misses some clones. Where compared with another copy, unresolved V genes explain less than half of these, and the others have no known cause. The DNA gave D and trimming, while V, J and clone size come from that table. The sample table holds around 150,000 clones, of which about 70% were seen once. The biggest ten clones account for roughly 1.8% of the sample.

According to the germline V gene, CDR1 reads SGHRS and CDR2 reads YFSETQ. Germline trimming: 6 bases from V, 0 bases from J; junction bases outside gene matches: 7. The CDR3 numbers 16 residues from cysteine through phenylalanine. The DNA shown is the 48-base CDR3, in frame from base 1. In total, over 600 healthy bone marrow donors made up the cohort. All cohort members were sampled while nominally healthy, although unrecorded immune exposures were likely present. The donor tested CMV seronegative and was one of the 352 seronegative cohort members. Each donor provided a peripheral blood sample, and peripheral blood mononuclear cells were used for TCR beta sequencing. Genomic DNA extraction from the blood cell samples was performed with the Qiagen DNeasy Blood Extraction Kit.

The receptor was derived from a woman aged 40 to 49 in good health and CMV-seronegative. The sequencing sample was made of PBMCs. Here the chain combines TRBV5-1 and TRBJ2-2; the junction holds 8 bases that match TRBD2. The nucleotide sequence is given as TGCGCCAGCACCCGGGGGGGGGCTACGAACACCGGGGAGCTGTTTTTT. Its translation reads: CASTRGGATNTGELFF. The CDR3 plus the reference TRBV5-1 and TRBJ2-2 genes for the other parts give the full variable domain: KAGVTQTPRYLIKTRGQQVTLSCSPISGHRSVSWYQQTPGQGLQFLFEYFSETQRNKGNFPGRFSGRQFSNSRSEMNVSTLELGDSALYLCASTRGGATNTGELFFGEGSRLTVL.